The 8 T cell receptor beta chains given below trace back to one sample, sequenced in a study of T cell changes during pregnancy in multiple sclerosis. Profiled with immunoSEQ multiplex PCR; TCRdb holds only in-frame clones, not every one. Of around 100,000 clones detected, 90% to 95% appear once; the ten largest clones hold approximately 1%. The material sequenced was peripheral blood, taken before pregnancy. These receptors came from a female donor with multiple sclerosis, enrolled in a pregnancy study.

This sequence joins TRBV5-1 and TRBJ2-2; 12 bases map to TRBD2. CDR1 and CDR2 from the germline V gene are SGHRS and YFSETQ. The V gene end was trimmed by 2 bases and the J gene end by 0 bases; junction bases not matched to a gene: 2. This CDR3 region has 17 residues. The CDR3 here is CASSFGLAGTNTGELFF. The CDR3 DNA reads as TGCGCCAGCAGCTTTGGACTAGCGGGAACGAACACCGGGGAGCTGTTTTTT.

The V call is TRBV10-3, the J call TRBJ1-5, with D perhaps matching TRBD1 (5 bases). The germline CDR1 and CDR2 sequences are ENHRY and SYGVKD. V lost 4 bases and J lost 0, with 13 bases in between. This CDR3 spans 16 amino acids. The CDR3 bases are TGTGCCATCAGTGCTCGCGGCAGGGATAGCAATCAGCCCCAGCATTTT. This codes for CAISARGRDSNQPQHF.

The chain employs TRBV14 and TRBJ1-4; 7 bases map to TRBD1. Germline lookup yields CDR1 SGHDN and CDR2 FVKESK. V gave up 4 bases and J gave up 4 bases; unmatched junction bases: 6. The CDR3 consists of 15 residues. The CDR3 sequence is CASSPKGDSNEKLFF. CDR3 nucleotide sequence: TGTGCCAGCAGCCCCAAGGGGGACAGTAATGAAAAACTGTTTTTT.

This chain links TRBV27 with TRBJ2-7; 10 nucleotides agree with TRBD2. CDR1 MNHEY and CDR2 SMNVEV come from the germline V gene (reference sequence). The junction had 8 bases not matched to a gene; V was cut back by 6 bases and J by 3 bases. The CDR3 covers 15 residues. This CDR3 is CASRLSGRAFYEQYF. CDR3 sequence (DNA): TGTGCCAGCAGATTAAGCGGGAGGGCCTTCTACGAGCAGTACTTC.

J is TRBJ2-2 and V is TRBV5-8; no reliable D call. Looked up from germline, CDR1 is SGHTS and CDR2 is YDEGEE. Between the trimmed V and J ends, which lost 5 bases and 4 bases, there was a span of 18 bases. There are 16 residues in the CDR3. CDR3 nucleotide sequence: TGTGCCAGCAGACACCGAGGCGGCGCCCTCACCGGGGAGCTGTTTTTT. Translated, it gives CASRHRGGALTGELFF.

The DNA of the CDR3 is TGTGCCAGCAGCTTGGACCCGGGACAGGGAGTTCGGGACACTGAAGCTTTCTTT. As protein: CASSLDPGQGVRDTEAFF. The chain links TRBV7-9 to TRBJ1-1; 9 bases map to TRBD1. Trimming took 3 bases from V and 3 from J; bases not matched to a gene: 14. The CDR3 covers 18 residues. Germline V lookup: CDR1 SEHNR, CDR2 FQNEAQ (reference sequence).

The rearrangement uses TRBV7-9 and TRBJ2-3; TRBD1 is a possible D gene (6 bases). Trimming pared 6 bases from V and 2 bases from J, leaving 21 bases between. Germline V gives CDR1 SEHNR, CDR2 FQNEAQ (reference sequence). This CDR3 is built from 17 residues. The CDR3 reads CASRGGTGTRYTDTQYF. CDR3 in DNA: TGTGCCAGCAGAGGGGGTACCGGGACGCGGTACACAGATACGCAGTATTTT. The variable domain in full, with the rest retrieved from reference TRBV7-9 and TRBJ2-3, is DTGVSQNPRHKITKRGQNVTFRCDPISEHNRLYWYRQTLGQGPEFLTYFQNEAQLEKSRLLSDRFSAERPKGSFSTLEIQRTEQGDSAMYLCASRGGTGTRYTDTQYFGPGTRLTVL.

The J gene is TRBJ1-1, the V gene TRBV30, with D possibly being TRBD1 (6 bases). Trimming stripped 2 bases from V and 3 bases from J, with 13 bases between. The CDR3 covers 14 residues. Per the germline V gene, CDR1 is GTSNPN and CDR2 is SVGIG (reference sequence). This CDR3 is CAWSLLQGHTEAFF. In DNA form, the CDR3 reads TGTGCCTGGAGTCTACTACAGGGACACACTGAAGCTTTCTTT. Using reference TRBV30 and TRBJ1-1 for the parts outside the CDR3, the full variable domain is SQTIHQWPATLVQPVGSPLSLECTVEGTSNPNLYWYRQAAGRGLQLLFYSVGIGQISSEVPQNLSASRPQDRQFILSSKKLLLSDSGFYLCAWSLLQGHTEAFFGQGTRLTVV.